The clone carrying this T cell receptor (beta chain) turned up a few times. The target antigen is unknown. This record belongs to a study of T-cell memory formation after mild COVID-19. Study background: Clusters of TCRs were largely donor specific. Points from the study as a whole: Clones shrinking between day 15 and 85 showed a balanced CD4/CD8 split, and those that grew later tilted toward CD4+. Some SARS-CoV-2-responding clones were already detected in memory before infection.

MiXCR, applied by TCRdb to the 5' RACE reads, yields one record per CDR3 protein. Altogether about 250,000 distinct CDR3 sequences are present, 15% being singletons, with the ten largest covering approximately 2.1%. Sequenced material: PBMCs or a T cell subset sorted from them (not recorded which). This clonotype was obtained from an adult woman who had mild COVID-19 (a few samples of this study predate the infection). Cell type and time point are not known.

The CDR3: CASSAGEYNEQFF. Written as DNA, the CDR3 is TGCGCCAGCAGCGCAGGGGAATACAATGAGCAGTTCTTC. The rearrangement links TRBV5-1 to TRBJ2-1; D may be TRBD1 (6 bases). CDR1 and CDR2 (germline): SGHRS, YFSETQ. The CDR3 covers 13 residues. V was trimmed by 4 bases and J by 4 bases, leaving 9 bases between them.